This is a list of T cell receptor beta chains from one sample in a study of lymphopenia after photon versus proton radiotherapy. Sequenced by immunoSEQ multiplex PCR; TCRdb stores in-frame clones only, minus some. The sample shows about 50,000 clones, roughly nine tenths of them seen only once. The sequencing used peripheral blood, collected from a patient treated with photon-based radiotherapy. Source of these receptors: a woman aged 40 to 55 with cholangiocarcinoma. The CDR3 runs from the conserved cysteine through the conserved F or W. The D gene is left open where the match is weak. Not every row has a clone size; where given, it reads once, few, many or a size class.

J,V,size,D,DNA,CDR3
TRBJ1-3,TRBV5-1,.,.,TGCGCCAGCAGCTTGGCTGGGTATGGAAACACCATATATTTT,CASSLAGYGNTIYF
TRBJ1-5,TRBV30,.,TRBD1,TGTGCCTGGAGGTCGACAGGGATCAATCAGCCCCAGCATTTT,CAWRSTGINQPQHF
TRBJ2-7,TRBV2,.,.,TGTGCCAGCAGTGAAGTACGGAACGTAGGCTACGAGCAGTACTTC,CASSEVRNVGYEQYF
TRBJ2-7,TRBV4-2,.,TRBD2,TGTGCCAGCAGCCAACGGGGAGGTAGCGGGCAGATCTACGAGCAGTACTTC,CASSQRGGSGQIYEQYF
TRBJ2-7,TRBV5-1,.,.,TGCGCCAGCAGCTCCGGGTTTACCATCTACGAGCAGTACTTC,CASSSGFTIYEQYF
TRBJ2-5,TRBV30,.,TRBD2,TGTGCCTGGAGTGTAGGTAGCGGGGGCAGGGAGACCCAGTACTTC,CAWSVGSGGRETQYF
TRBJ2-2,TRBV9,.,.,TGTGCCAGCAGCGTTACTGGGGAGCTGTTTTTT,CASSVTGELFF
TRBJ1-1,TRBV7-9,once,.,TGTGCCAGCAGCGTCGGAGGCAATGAAGCTTTCTTT,CASSVGGNEAFF
TRBJ1-1,TRBV18,.,.,TGTGCCAGCTCACAAACCAGGGTAGGGAACACTGAAGCTTTCTTT,CASSQTRVGNTEAFF
TRBJ1-2,TRBV5-4,.,TRBD1,TGTGCCAGCCACAACTCCGGGACAGCCTATGGCTACACCTTC,CASHNSGTAYGYTF
TRBJ2-7,TRBV18,.,TRBD1,TGTGCCAGCTCACCCGGACAGGGGGCCGGTTTTGAGCAGTACTTC,CASSPGQGAGFEQYF
TRBJ2-7,TRBV10-2,.,.,TGCGCCAGCAGTGAGTCCTACGAGCAGTACTTC,CASSESYEQYF
TRBJ2-7,TRBV19,.,TRBD2,TGTGCCAGTAGTATAGGGAAACTAGCGGGAGTCTACGAGCAGTACTTC,CASSIGKLAGVYEQYF
TRBJ2-2,TRBV9,.,.,TGTGCCAGCAGCGTAGATTCGGCTGGGGAGCTGTTTTTT,CASSVDSAGELFF
TRBJ2-1,TRBV7-9,.,TRBD1,TGTGCCAGCAGTTCTGGACAGGGGGCCTCGGTGGAGCAGTTCTTC,CASSSGQGASVEQFF
TRBJ2-2,TRBV7-8,.,.,TGTGCCAGCAGCTCCCCCTGGGGCAACACCGGGGAGCTGTTTTTT,CASSSPWGNTGELFF
TRBJ2-6,TRBV25-1,.,.,TGTGCCAGCAGTGCGTCGCCTGGGGCCAACGTCCTGACTTTC,CASSASPGANVLTF
TRBJ2-7,TRBV30,.,.,TGTGCCTGGAGCGGCTACGAGCAGTACTTC,CAWSGYEQYF
TRBJ1-3,TRBV28,.,.,TGTGCCGTCCCGGGCCCTGCTGAAGGAAACACCATATATTTT,CAVPGPAEGNTIYF
TRBJ2-1,TRBV4-3,.,TRBD2,TGCGCCAGCAGCCGACTAGCGGGAGCAGGATACAATGAGCAGTTCTTC,CASSRLAGAGYNEQFF
TRBJ1-4,TRBV6-1,once,.,TGTGCCAGCAGTGAACGAGGTGCAACTAATGAAAAACTGTTTTTT,CASSERGATNEKLFF
TRBJ2-7,TRBV6-1,.,.,TGTGCCAGCTATTCCTACGAGCAGTACTTC,CASYSYEQYF
TRBJ2-7,TRBV19,.,TRBD1,TGTGCCAGTAGTTCAGGGGGCCCCGAGCAGTACTTC,CASSSGGPEQYF
TRBJ1-2,TRBV29-1,.,TRBD1,TGCAGCGTCGGTGAGGACAGGGCCTTGGGCGGCTACACCTTC,CSVGEDRALGGYTF
TRBJ1-2,TRBV29-1,once,TRBD1,TGCAGCGTCCTGACAGGGCAGAGTAGGTATGGCTACACCTTC,CSVLTGQSRYGYTF
TRBJ1-1,TRBV29-1,.,TRBD1,TGCAGCGTTGAAGATCGCGGACAGGGGGCGATCGCTGAAGCTTTCTTT,CSVEDRGQGAIAEAFF
TRBJ2-7,TRBV6-5,.,.,TGTGCCAGCACCTACACCACAGGAAACGAGCAGTACTTC,CASTYTTGNEQYF